Below, 22 T cell receptor beta chains from the same sample are listed, as sequenced in a study of shared clonotypes between healthy human individuals. Produced via immunoSEQ multiplex PCR; TCRdb's table is partial and in-frame only. The top ten clones hold 0.89% of a sample with 850,000 to 1,100,000 clones, approximately 80% of them seen once. Sequenced: memory CD4+ T cells from PBMCs. Specified subset: CD45RA-negative fraction. The receptors originated from a man between 18 and 35 years old in good health. Some clones in this sample may be carry-over from other donors' samples.

The sample holds one count of this clone. The chain recombines TRBV5-4 with TRBJ2-7; no reliable D call. The V gene's germline CDR1 is SGHNT and CDR2 YYREEE (reference sequence). V lost 1 base and J lost 2, with 10 bases in between. The CDR3 is 14 residues long. The CDR3 sequence is CASSLLSSPYEQYF. The CDR3 DNA reads as TGTGCCAGCAGCTTGTTATCGTCACCCTACGAGCAGTACTTC.

This clone has more than one count but fewer than ten. This chain links TRBV19 with TRBJ1-1, with a tentative D call TRBD1 (5 bases). Per the germline V gene, CDR1 is LNHDA and CDR2 is SQIVND (reference sequence). This CDR3 has 13 residues. Between the trimmed V and J ends, which lost 6 bases and 1 base, there was a span of 9 bases. The CDR3 sequence is CASRNTGNTEAFF. Here the CDR3 DNA reads TGTGCCAGTAGGAACACAGGGAACACTGAAGCTTTCTTT.

This sequence joins TRBV5-1 and TRBJ2-7; D is undetermined. Germline V gene data show CDR1 as SGHRS and CDR2 as YFSETQ. This CDR3 region has 12 residues. The germline V and J ends were trimmed by 0 bases and 6 bases, with 7 bases remaining between them. CDR3 in DNA: TGCGCCAGCAGCTTGGGTGTCGGCGAGCAGTACTTC. Amino acid sequence: CASSLGVGEQYF.

This chain uses TRBV14 with TRBJ1-1; 9 bases fit TRBD1. Germline CDR1 and CDR2: SGHDN and FVKESK. The CDR3 covers 16 residues. The V and J ends lost 4 bases and 1 base, in that order; junction bases with no gene match: 7. The chain's CDR3 is CASSRGMGQGNTEAFF. The CDR3 coding sequence is TGTGCCAGCAGCCGGGGAATGGGACAGGGGAACACTGAAGCTTTCTTT.

The rearrangement joins TRBV28 to TRBJ2-7; D is unclear. The CDR3 loop spans 13 amino acids. Looked up from germline, CDR1 is MDHEN and CDR2 is SYDVKM. V was pared by 4 bases and J by 3 bases, with 10 bases between. The CDR3 sequence is CASSSFPLYEQYF. CDR3 nucleotide sequence: TGTGCCAGCAGTTCTTTCCCCCTCTACGAGCAGTACTTC. Together with reference TRBV28 and TRBJ2-7, the CDR3 gives the full variable domain: DVKVTQSSRYLVKRTGEKVFLECVQDMDHENMFWYRQDPGLGLRLIYFSYDVKMKEKGDIPEGYSVSREKKERFSLILESASTNQTSMYLCASSSFPLYEQYFGPGTRLTVT.

The genes are TRBV6-5 and TRBJ1-3; 7 bases are a match to TRBD1. CDR1 MNHEY and CDR2 SVGAGI come from the germline V gene. V lost 4 bases, J lost 7 bases, and 13 bases stayed unmatched. The CDR3 sequence is 16 residues long. In DNA, the CDR3 is TGTGCCAGCAGTTCCCGACAGGGCCGCAGAGGGAACACCATATATTTT. It codes for CASSSRQGRRGNTIYF.

This chain links TRBV18 with TRBJ1-1; no definite D call. Germline CDR1 is KGHSH and CDR2 is LQKENI. Trimming shortened V by 1 base and J by 5 bases, and 11 bases separated the two germline ends. This CDR3 is 14 amino acids long. The CDR3 spells CASSPLAKETEAFF. The CDR3 nucleotides are TGTGCCAGCTCACCACTGGCAAAGGAAACTGAAGCTTTCTTT.

Turning to this clone: It differs at one base from a far larger clone, so likely a read error. V gene TRBV7-3 combines with J gene TRBJ1-5; possible D gene TRBD1, 6 bases. Germline V CDR1 and CDR2: SGHTA, FQGTGA. Trimming shortened V by 2 bases and J by 6 bases, and 8 bases separated the two germline ends. The CDR3 totals 13 residues. CDR3 amino acids: CASSLEGGQPQHF. The CDR3 bases are TGTGCCAGCAGCTTAGAGGGGGGTCAGCCCCAGCATTTT.

The chain combines TRBV12-5 with TRBJ2-5; possibly TRBD2 for D (6 bases). Trimming removed 2 bases at V and 2 bases at J, with 21 bases between. Per germline, CDR1 LGHNT and CDR2 FRNRAP. This CDR3 spans 18 amino acids. The CDR3 coding sequence is TGTGCTAGTGGTTTGTGCGGGACTCCTTCCCTACGACAAGAGACCCAGTACTTC. Protein product: CASGLCGTPSLRQETQYF.

As to this clone: Additional DNA sequences in this sample encode the identical CDR3. J is TRBJ1-2 and V is TRBV20-1; D not resolved. The V end lost 3 bases, the J end lost 3 bases, and 5 bases lay between the germline ends. The CDR3 has 11 amino acids. Germline values: CDR1 DFQATT, CDR2 SNEGSKA (reference sequence). CDR3 in amino acids: CSASRDYGYTF. The CDR3 region has the DNA TGCAGTGCTAGCCGCGACTATGGCTACACCTTC.

The chain uses TRBV29-1 and TRBJ2-5; D gene uncertain. The CDR3 contains 14 residues. The germline V gene has CDR1 SQVTM and CDR2 ANQGSEA. Trimming shortened V by 0 bases and J by 4 bases, and 12 bases separated the two germline ends. CDR3 coding DNA: TGCAGCGTTGAAGATGGATCGGTGGGAGAGACCCAGTACTTC. Its protein product is CSVEDGSVGETQYF.

This clone was recorded a few times. The J gene is TRBJ2-2, the V gene TRBV9, with 11 bases aligning to TRBD1. The ends lost 4 bases at V and 4 bases at J; junction bases unmatched: 6. The germline gives CDR1 SGDLS, CDR2 YYNGEE. The CDR3 extends over 16 amino acids. CDR3 loop: CASSPQGQGGTGELFF. CDR3 nucleotide sequence: TGTGCCAGCAGCCCCCAGGGACAGGGGGGCACCGGGGAGCTGTTTTTT.

V is TRBV14 and J is TRBJ2-1; D ambiguous. This CDR3 is built from 13 residues. Germline V lookup: CDR1 SGHDN, CDR2 FVKESK. The V and J ends lost 4 bases and 4 bases respectively, with 8 bases between them. The CDR3 sequence is CASSPIGYNEQFF. CDR3 DNA sequence: TGTGCCAGCAGCCCCATAGGTTACAATGAGCAGTTCTTC.

Concerning this clone: Other DNA sequences in the sample encode the same CDR3. V usage is TRBV29-1 and J usage is TRBJ2-5; 7 positions agree with TRBD2. With 5 bases clipped from V and 3 bases from J, the junction kept 3 bases outside the gene matches. Germline loops: CDR1 SQVTM, CDR2 ANQGSEA. CDR3 length: 12 residues. CDR3 in amino acids: CSVLAGEETQYF. The CDR3 DNA reads TGCAGCGTTTTGGCGGGGGAAGAGACCCAGTACTTC.

The V gene is TRBV27, the J gene TRBJ1-2, with a tentative D call TRBD1 (6 bases). CDR1 is MNHEY and CDR2 is SMNVEV in the germline V gene (reference sequence). V lost 5 bases, J lost 10 bases, and 17 bases lay in between. This CDR3 has 13 amino acids. The DNA for the CDR3 is TGTGCCAGCAGTAGGACAGCGGCACCCGACTACACCTTC. It encodes CASSRTAAPDYTF.

About this clone: At the DNA level, this CDR3 is encoded by other sequences in the same sample as well. The chain recombines TRBV5-1 with TRBJ2-5, with D perhaps matching TRBD1 or TRBD2 (5 bases each). The V end lost 0 bases, the J end lost 2 bases, and 11 bases lay between the germline ends. From germline, CDR1 is SGHRS and CDR2 YFSETQ. The CDR3 runs 15 residues. CDR3 in DNA: TGCGCCAGCAGCTTGGCAGGGACCCGACAAGAGACCCAGTACTTC. Its translation: CASSLAGTRQETQYF.

J is TRBJ1-5 and V is TRBV7-3; D remains ambiguous. Germline CDR1 is SGHTA and CDR2 is FQGTGA. The CDR3 is 15 residues long. V was shortened by 5 bases and J by 5 bases, with 16 bases between the two germline ends. CDR3 bases: TGTGCCAGCAGCCCCAATGGCGACCCATATCAGCCCCAGCATTTT. Translating gives CASSPNGDPYQPQHF.

The V and J genes are TRBV6-4 and TRBJ1-5, with D perhaps TRBD1 (6 bases). The V end lost 2 bases, the J end lost 5 bases, and 10 bases lay between the germline ends. Looked up from germline, CDR1 is MRHNA and CDR2 is SNTAGT. This CDR3 has 14 amino acids. CDR3 protein: CASSDVAGDQPQHF. Written as DNA, the CDR3 is TGTGCCAGCAGTGACGTGGCAGGGGATCAGCCCCAGCATTTT.

This clone was seen a handful of times. The V call is TRBV20-1, the J call TRBJ2-2, with unresolved D. CDR1 is DFQATT and CDR2 is SNEGSKA in the germline V gene (reference sequence). Trimming took 6 bases from V and 6 from J, leaving 8 bases between them. This CDR3 region has 11 residues. The CDR3 region is CSARFSGELFF. The CDR3 DNA is TGCAGTGCCCGCTTCTCCGGGGAGCTGTTTTTT.

Only a few counts were recorded for this clone. The chain has TRBV5-5 and TRBJ1-3; the D gene is possibly TRBD1 (6 bases). In germline, CDR1 is SGHKS, CDR2 YYEKEE (reference sequence). The CDR3 extends over 16 amino acids. V dropped 2 bases and J dropped 0 bases, with 12 bases sitting between them. Written as DNA, the CDR3 is TGTGCCAGCAGCTTAAGACAGGAGAGCTCTGGAAACACCATATATTTT. Encoded protein: CASSLRQESSGNTIYF.

Comments on this clone: The same CDR3 also results from other DNA sequences found in this sample. V gene TRBV4-3 combines with J gene TRBJ1-1; D gene uncertain. Per the germline V gene, CDR1 is LGHNA and CDR2 is YSLEER. The V end lost 0 bases, the J end lost 2 bases, and 4 bases lay between the germline ends. This CDR3 is built from 13 residues. The CDR3 sequence is CASSQDRNTEAFF. CDR3 in DNA: TGCGCCAGCAGCCAAGACCGCAACACTGAAGCTTTCTTT.

CDR3 residues: CASSSEYTDTQYF. The CDR3 DNA sequence: TGTGCCAGCAGCTCCGAATACACAGATACGCAGTATTTT. This chain links TRBV11-1 with TRBJ2-3; D is unclear. The CDR3 spans 13 residues. The germline gives CDR1 SGHAT, CDR2 FQDESV (reference sequence). Trimming cost V 4 bases and J 2 bases, with 7 bases left between them.